The rows below give T cell receptor beta chains drawn from one sample of a study of blood T cell repertoires in COVID-19. TCRdb keeps only in-frame clones here, not all; method: immunoSEQ multiplex PCR. Among approximately 200,000 clones listed, around 85% were seen once. Source material: PBMCs or T cells enriched from blood (not recorded which). Receptors were obtained from a man aged 35 to 55 who had recovered from COVID-19. Both conserved end residues are part of each CDR3. Clone size is given for some rows only: seen once, a few or many times, or a class if the clone is expanded.

clone_size cdr3_length j_call v_call cdr3_aa
. 15 TRBJ2-1 TRBV7-2 CASSLGQGALNEQFF
. 14 TRBJ1-4 TRBV7-9 CASSLGQGYEKLFF
. 17 TRBJ2-7 TRBV7-2 CASSLAGTSGRAYEQYF
. 12 TRBJ2-1 TRBV24-1 CATSDSYNEQFF
. 15 TRBJ2-7 TRBV28 CASRTGGAFLVEQYF
. 17 TRBJ1-2 TRBV28 CASSLPPGGRKAYGYTF
. 17 TRBJ2-7 TRBV4-2 CASSQDRFWTSDYEQYF
. 17 TRBJ2-1 TRBV11-3 CASSLDLIGQGYNEQFF
. 15 TRBJ1-5 TRBV15 CATSRDRGTNQPQHF
. 18 TRBJ2-7 TRBV6-2/TRBV6-3 CASSYHATTSGSTYEQYF
once 12 TRBJ1-2 TRBV9 CASSVSGGGYTF
few 18 TRBJ2-5 TRBV3-1/TRBV3-2 CASSQDRLAGGPVETQYF
. 14 TRBJ2-7 TRBV5-4 CASRLWGGRDEQYF
once 17 TRBJ2-7 TRBV4-3 CASSQGWVGASSYEQYF
. 11 TRBJ2-1 TRBV24-1 CATRGGNEQFF
. 16 TRBJ1-3 TRBV6-5 CASSYSTGASGNTIYF
. 15 TRBJ1-3 TRBV19 CASSMGQLSGNTIYF
. 18 TRBJ1-2 TRBV27 CASTPMGAVHSTRYGYTF
. 15 TRBJ1-5 TRBV5-5 CASSFDRAGNQPQHF
. 14 TRBJ2-3 TRBV10-3 CAIRGGRVQDTQYF
. 13 TRBJ2-1 TRBV4-2 CASSHRIYNEQFF
. 15 TRBJ1-2 TRBV27 CASSGRQGNNYGYTF
. 18 TRBJ1-5 TRBV21-1 CASSKKTARGLSNQPQHF
. 14 TRBJ2-7 TRBV10-1 CASSESGSSYEQYF
. 15 TRBJ2-7 TRBV6-5 CASSSRTSVVYEQYF
. 13 TRBJ2-1 TRBV3-1/TRBV3-2 CASSQTNLNEQFF
. 12 TRBJ2-7 TRBV29-1 CSVQGDYYEQYF
. 12 TRBJ1-1 TRBV28 CASSRAGTEAFF
. 15 TRBJ2-1 TRBV5-1 CASSLLGLAYNEQFF
. 15 TRBJ2-2 TRBV24-1 CATSDAGQSTGELFF
. 12 TRBJ2-7 TRBV30 CATARSGDEQYF
. 12 TRBJ1-2 TRBV10-3 CAIWERDYGYTF
. 14 TRBJ2-7 TRBV6-2/TRBV6-3 CASSSGHPLDEQYF
. 11 TRBJ2-3 TRBV19 CASSISYTQYF
. 14 TRBJ1-2 TRBV27 CASSPWTGDYGYTF
once 13 TRBJ2-5 TRBV27 CASSPSGGETQYF
many 14 TRBJ2-1 TRBV6-4 CASSAATGGNEQFF
. 13 TRBJ2-7 TRBV6-5 CASSLTETHEQYF
once 14 TRBJ2-2 TRBV2 CASIERSNTGELFF
. 15 TRBJ2-3 TRBV2 CASSEVPGRLDTQYF
. 14 TRBJ2-5 TRBV11-1 CASSRQGDRETQYF
. 16 TRBJ1-5 TRBV19 CASLSLSSGDNQPQHF
once 18 TRBJ1-5 TRBV11-3 CASSLGRDREYSNQPQHF
. 17 TRBJ1-5 TRBV13 CASSSHSDRGNNQPQHF
. 14 TRBJ2-3 TRBV9 CASSVVTSTDTQYF
. 14 TRBJ2-7 TRBV27 CASSLGGAGSEQYF
. 13 TRBJ2-7 TRBV7-6 CASSLGSLNEQYF
. 13 TRBJ2-7 TRBV28 CASRNRGPYEQYF
. 17 TRBJ1-1 TRBV7-9 CASGTGTAIFGGTEAFF
. 16 TRBJ1-1 TRBV6-5 CASSYDSGTQNTEAFF
. 16 TRBJ2-1 TRBV10-3 CAISGTSGTSYNEQFF
. 16 TRBJ1-6 TRBV7-9 CASSLGRLELNSPLHF
. 16 TRBJ1-5 TRBV7-8 CASSLVEDYSNQPQHF
. 13 TRBJ1-5 TRBV28 CASCGGGLQPQHF